The TCR delta chain under discussion was sequenced for a study of gamma-delta chains in newborns, infants, children. Whole-study context: Microbial exposure reportedly drives polyclonal innate γδ T cell expansion after birth.

The V end lost 2 bases, the J end lost 0 bases, and 31 bases lay between the germline ends. The CDR3 loop spans 22 amino acids. The germline CDR1 and CDR2 sequences are TSWWSYY and QGS. TCRdb fed the reads to CATT. The sample yields approximately 4,300 delta-chain clones, roughly 15% seen once. Regarding this clone: One base separates it from a far larger clone, so it is likely a read error.

The J gene is TRDJ1, the V gene TRDV1, with D maybe TRDD1 (5 bases). The sequenced material came from blood. The TCR sequence derives from a child who was a newborn, infant or young child, either healthy, febrile or measles-vaccinated (not recorded which). Here the CDR3 reads CALGERATYSYRPLMYTDKLIF. In nucleotides, the CDR3 is TGTGCTCTTGGGGAAAGGGCGACCTATAGTTACCGGCCTTTAATGTACACCGATAAACTCATCTTT.